This T cell receptor beta chain was captured in a study of OX40 agonist ivuxolimab in advanced cancers. Study as a whole: A mean age of roughly 66 years, range roughly 23 to 85, was recorded, and 82.7% were male.

Method: immunoSEQ multiplex PCR; TCRdb's copy keeps in-frame clones and lacks some. This sample has 68,000 or so clones; 70% to 85% occur once, and the top ten carry about a tenth. Trimming removed 2 bases from V and 4 bases from J, with 11 bases in between. This CDR3 spans 14 amino acids. Looked up from germline, CDR1 is SGDLS and CDR2 is YYNGEE. The genes are TRBV9 and TRBJ2-3; possible D gene TRBD1, 5 bases. The specimen comprised CD4+ or CD8+ T cells sorted from blood, sampled in a trial of the OX40 agonist ivuxolimab. This sequence originates from an adult with an advanced solid tumor such as melanoma, head and neck, liver or kidney cancer. CDR3 sequence (DNA): TGTGCCAGCAGCGTTGGTAGCAGGGCAGATACGCAGTATTTT. This encodes CASSVGSRADTQYF.